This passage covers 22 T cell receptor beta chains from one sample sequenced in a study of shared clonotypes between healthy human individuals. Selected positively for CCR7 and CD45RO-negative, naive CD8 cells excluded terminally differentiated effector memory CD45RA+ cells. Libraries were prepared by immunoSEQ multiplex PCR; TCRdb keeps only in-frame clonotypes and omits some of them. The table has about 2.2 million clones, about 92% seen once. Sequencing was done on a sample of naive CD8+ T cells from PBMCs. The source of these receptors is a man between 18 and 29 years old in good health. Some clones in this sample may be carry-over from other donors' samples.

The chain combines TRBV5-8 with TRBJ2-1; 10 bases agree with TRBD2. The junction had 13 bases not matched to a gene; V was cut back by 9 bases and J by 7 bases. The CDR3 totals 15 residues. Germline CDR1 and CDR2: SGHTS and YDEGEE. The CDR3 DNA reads TGTGCCACCGAACGGCTAGCGGGAGTGGGGAATGAGCAGTTCTTC. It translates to CATERLAGVGNEQFF.

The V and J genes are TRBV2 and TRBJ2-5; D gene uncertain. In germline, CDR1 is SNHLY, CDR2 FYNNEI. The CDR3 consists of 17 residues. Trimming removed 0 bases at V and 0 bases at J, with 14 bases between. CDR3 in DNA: TGTGCCAGCAGTGAAGCCTTCAGAGCGTCTCACCAAGAGACCCAGTACTTC. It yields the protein CASSEAFRASHQETQYF.

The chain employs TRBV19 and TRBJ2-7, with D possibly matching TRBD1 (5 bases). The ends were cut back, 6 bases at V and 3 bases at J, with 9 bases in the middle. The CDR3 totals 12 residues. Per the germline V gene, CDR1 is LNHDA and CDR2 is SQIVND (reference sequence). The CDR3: CASSDSDYEQYF. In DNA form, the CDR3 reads TGTGCCAGTAGCGACAGTGACTACGAGCAGTACTTC.

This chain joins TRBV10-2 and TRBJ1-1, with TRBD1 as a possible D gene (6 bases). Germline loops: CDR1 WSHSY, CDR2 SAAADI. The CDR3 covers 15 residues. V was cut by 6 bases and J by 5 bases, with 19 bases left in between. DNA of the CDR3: TGCGCCAGCAGGGGTACTACGGGGGGGCATACTGAAGCTTTCTTT. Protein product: CASRGTTGGHTEAFF.

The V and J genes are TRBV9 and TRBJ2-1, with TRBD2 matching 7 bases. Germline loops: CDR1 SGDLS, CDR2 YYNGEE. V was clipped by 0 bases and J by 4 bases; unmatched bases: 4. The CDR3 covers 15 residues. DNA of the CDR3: TGTGCCAGCAGCGTAGGTAGCGGGTTATACAATGAGCAGTTCTTC. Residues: CASSVGSGLYNEQFF.

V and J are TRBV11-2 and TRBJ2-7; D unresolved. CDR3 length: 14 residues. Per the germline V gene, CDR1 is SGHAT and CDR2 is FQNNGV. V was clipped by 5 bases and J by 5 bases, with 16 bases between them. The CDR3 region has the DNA TGTGCCAGCAGCCGTTCCCCCGGTACCGACGAGCAGTACTTC. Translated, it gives CASSRSPGTDEQYF.

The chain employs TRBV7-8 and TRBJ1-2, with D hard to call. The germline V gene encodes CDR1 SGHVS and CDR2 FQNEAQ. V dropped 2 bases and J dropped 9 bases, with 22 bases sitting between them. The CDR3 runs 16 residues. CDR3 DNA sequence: TGTGCCAGCAGCTTACTAATCAGGATAGGTGGTGGAAGCTACACCTTC. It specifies CASSLLIRIGGGSYTF. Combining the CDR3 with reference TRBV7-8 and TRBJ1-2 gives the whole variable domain GAGVSQSPRYKVAKRGQDVALRCDPISGHVSLFWYQQALGQGPEFLTYFQNEAQLDKSGLPSDRFFAERPEGSVSTLKIQRTQQEDSAVYLCASSLLIRIGGGSYTFGSGTRLTVV.

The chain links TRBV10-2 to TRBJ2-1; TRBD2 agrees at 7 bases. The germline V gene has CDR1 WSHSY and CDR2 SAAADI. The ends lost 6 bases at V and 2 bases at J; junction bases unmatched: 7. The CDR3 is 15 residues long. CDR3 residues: CASRLLAPTYNEQFF. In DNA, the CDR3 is TGCGCCAGCAGATTACTAGCGCCAACCTACAATGAGCAGTTCTTC.

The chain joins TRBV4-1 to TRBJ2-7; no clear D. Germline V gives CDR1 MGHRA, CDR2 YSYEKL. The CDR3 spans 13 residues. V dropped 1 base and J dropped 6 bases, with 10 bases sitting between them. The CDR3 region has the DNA TGCGCCAGCAGCCAAGTAACGGCCTTCGAGCAGTACTTC. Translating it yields CASSQVTAFEQYF.

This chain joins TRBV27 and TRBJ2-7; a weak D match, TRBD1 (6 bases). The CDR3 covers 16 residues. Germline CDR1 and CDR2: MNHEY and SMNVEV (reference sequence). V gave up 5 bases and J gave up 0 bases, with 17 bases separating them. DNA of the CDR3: TGTGCCAGCAGTCCCCAAGTAGGGACAAACTCCTACGAGCAGTACTTC. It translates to CASSPQVGTNSYEQYF.

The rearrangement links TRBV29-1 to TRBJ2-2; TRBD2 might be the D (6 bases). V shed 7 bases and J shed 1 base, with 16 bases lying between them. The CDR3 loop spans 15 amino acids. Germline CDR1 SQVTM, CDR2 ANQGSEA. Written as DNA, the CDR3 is TGCAGCGCGGCCGGCGGGGCGGAGAACACCGGGGAGCTGTTTTTT. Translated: CSAAGGAENTGELFF.

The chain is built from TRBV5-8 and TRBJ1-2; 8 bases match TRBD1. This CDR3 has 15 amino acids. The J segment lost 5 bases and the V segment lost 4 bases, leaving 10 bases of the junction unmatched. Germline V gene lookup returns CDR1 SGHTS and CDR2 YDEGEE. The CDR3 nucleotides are TGTGCCAGCAGCCCATTTCGGACAGGGTCGTATGGCTACACCTTC. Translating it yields CASSPFRTGSYGYTF.

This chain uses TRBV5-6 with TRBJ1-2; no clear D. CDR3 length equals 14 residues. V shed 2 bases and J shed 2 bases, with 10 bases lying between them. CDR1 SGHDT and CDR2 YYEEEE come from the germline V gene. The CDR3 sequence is CASSFPSGNYGYTF. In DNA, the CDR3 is TGTGCCAGCAGCTTTCCCTCTGGGAACTATGGCTACACCTTC.

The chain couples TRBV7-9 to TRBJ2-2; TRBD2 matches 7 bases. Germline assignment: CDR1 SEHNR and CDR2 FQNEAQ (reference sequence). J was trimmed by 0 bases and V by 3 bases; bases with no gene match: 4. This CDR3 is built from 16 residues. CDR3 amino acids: CASSFQGGANTGELFF. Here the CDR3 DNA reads TGTGCCAGCAGCTTTCAGGGAGGGGCGAACACCGGGGAGCTGTTTTTT.

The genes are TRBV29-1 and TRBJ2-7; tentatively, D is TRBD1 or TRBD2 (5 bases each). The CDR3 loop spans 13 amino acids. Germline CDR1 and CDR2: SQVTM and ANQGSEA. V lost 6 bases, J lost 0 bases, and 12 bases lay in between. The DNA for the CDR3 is TGCAGCGTCCCGTGGGGACCCTCCTACGAGCAGTACTTC. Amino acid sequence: CSVPWGPSYEQYF.

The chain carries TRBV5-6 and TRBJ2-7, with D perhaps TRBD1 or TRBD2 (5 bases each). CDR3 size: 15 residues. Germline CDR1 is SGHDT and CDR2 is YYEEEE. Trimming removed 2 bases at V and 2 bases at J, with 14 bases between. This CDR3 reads CASSFGASRTYEQYF. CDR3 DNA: TGTGCCAGCAGCTTTGGGGCTAGCCGTACCTACGAGCAGTACTTC.

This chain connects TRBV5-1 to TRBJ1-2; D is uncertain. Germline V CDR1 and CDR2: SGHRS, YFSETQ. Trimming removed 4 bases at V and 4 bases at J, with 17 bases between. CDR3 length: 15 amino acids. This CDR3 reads CASSPLKGSSYGYTF. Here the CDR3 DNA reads TGCGCCAGCAGCCCCCTGAAAGGCAGCTCCTATGGCTACACCTTC.

CDR3 coding DNA: TGTGCCAGTAGTATCCCGGGACAGGTCATCCCGACCCCAGATACGCAGTATTTT. This sequence encodes CASSIPGQVIPTPDTQYF. This sequence joins TRBV19 and TRBJ2-3, with 8 positions matching TRBD1. V dropped 3 bases and J dropped 4; count of bases not matched to a gene: 15. This CDR3 has 18 amino acids. CDR1 is LNHDA, CDR2 SQIVND, per germline (reference sequence).

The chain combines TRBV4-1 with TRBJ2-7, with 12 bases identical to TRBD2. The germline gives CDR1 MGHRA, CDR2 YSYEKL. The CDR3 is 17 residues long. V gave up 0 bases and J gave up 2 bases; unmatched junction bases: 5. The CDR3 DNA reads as TGCGCCAGCAGCCAAGATACGACTAGCGGGAGAGCCTACGAGCAGTACTTC. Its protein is CASSQDTTSGRAYEQYF.

CDR3: CASTIGRLRNIQYF. CDR3 DNA: TGTGCCAGCACCATCGGGCGTCTTAGAAACATTCAGTACTTC. V and J are TRBV27 and TRBJ2-4; D uncertain. V was cut by 7 bases and J by 6 bases, with 16 bases left in between. Germline CDR1 is MNHEY and CDR2 is SMNVEV (reference sequence). The CDR3 consists of 14 residues.

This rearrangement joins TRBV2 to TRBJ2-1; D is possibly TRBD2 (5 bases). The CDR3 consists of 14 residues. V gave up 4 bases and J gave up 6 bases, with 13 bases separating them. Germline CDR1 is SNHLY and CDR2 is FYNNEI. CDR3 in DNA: TGTGCCAGCAGTGGTTCCGCTAGCCGCAATGAGCAGTTCTTC. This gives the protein CASSGSASRNEQFF.

The CDR3: CASSQDSTGEPQHF. The CDR3 DNA sequence: TGTGCCAGCAGCCAGGACTCTACGGGGGAGCCCCAGCATTTT. V is TRBV4-2 and J is TRBJ1-5; weak D call: TRBD1 (5 bases). V was clipped by 3 bases and J by 8 bases, with 14 bases between them. The germline CDR1 and CDR2 sequences are LGHNA and YNFKEQ. The CDR3 contains 14 residues.